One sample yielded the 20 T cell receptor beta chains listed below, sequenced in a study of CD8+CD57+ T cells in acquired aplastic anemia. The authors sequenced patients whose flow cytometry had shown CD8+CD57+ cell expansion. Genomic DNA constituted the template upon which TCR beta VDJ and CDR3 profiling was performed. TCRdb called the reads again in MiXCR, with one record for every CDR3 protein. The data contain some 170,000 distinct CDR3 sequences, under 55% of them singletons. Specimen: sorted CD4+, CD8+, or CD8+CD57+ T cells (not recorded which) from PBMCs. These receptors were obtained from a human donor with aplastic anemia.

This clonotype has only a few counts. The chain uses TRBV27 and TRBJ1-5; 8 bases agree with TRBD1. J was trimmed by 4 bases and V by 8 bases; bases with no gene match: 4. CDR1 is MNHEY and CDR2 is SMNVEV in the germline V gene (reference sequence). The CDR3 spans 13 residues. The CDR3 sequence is CASQGTGNQPQHF. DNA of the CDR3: TGTGCCAGCCAAGGGACAGGTAATCAGCCCCAGCATTTT.

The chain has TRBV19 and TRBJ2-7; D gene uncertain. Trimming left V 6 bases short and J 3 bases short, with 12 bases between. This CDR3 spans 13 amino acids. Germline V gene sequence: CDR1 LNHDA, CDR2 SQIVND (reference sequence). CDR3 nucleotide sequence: TGTGCCAGTAGCTACAAATCTAGCTACGAGCAGTACTTC. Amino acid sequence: CASSYKSSYEQYF.

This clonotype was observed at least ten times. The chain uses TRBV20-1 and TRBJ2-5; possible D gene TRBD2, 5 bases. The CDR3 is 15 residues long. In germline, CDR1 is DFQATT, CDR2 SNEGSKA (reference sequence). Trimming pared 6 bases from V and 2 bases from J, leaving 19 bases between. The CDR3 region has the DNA TGCAGTGCCACCTCGCGGACTGGCCGGCAAGAGACCCAGTACTTC. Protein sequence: CSATSRTGRQETQYF.

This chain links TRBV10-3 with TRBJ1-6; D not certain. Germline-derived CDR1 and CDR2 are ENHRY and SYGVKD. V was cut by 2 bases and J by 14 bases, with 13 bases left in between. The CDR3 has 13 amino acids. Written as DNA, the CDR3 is TGTGCCATCAGTGAGGTCGAGAAGGCGGCCCTCCACTTT. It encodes CAISEVEKAALHF.

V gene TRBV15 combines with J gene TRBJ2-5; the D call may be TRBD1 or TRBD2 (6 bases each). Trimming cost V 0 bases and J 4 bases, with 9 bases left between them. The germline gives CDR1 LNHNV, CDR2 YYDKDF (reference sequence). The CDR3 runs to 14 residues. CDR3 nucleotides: TGTGCCACCAGCAGAGACAGGGGAGGAGAGACCCAGTACTTC. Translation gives CATSRDRGGETQYF.

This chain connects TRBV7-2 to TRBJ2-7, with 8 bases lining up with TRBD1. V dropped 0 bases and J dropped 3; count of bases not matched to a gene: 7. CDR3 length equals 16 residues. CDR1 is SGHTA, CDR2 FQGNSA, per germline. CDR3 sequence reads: CASSLAPTGQGYEQYF. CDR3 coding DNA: TGTGCCAGCAGCTTAGCCCCTACCGGACAGGGCTACGAGCAGTACTTC.

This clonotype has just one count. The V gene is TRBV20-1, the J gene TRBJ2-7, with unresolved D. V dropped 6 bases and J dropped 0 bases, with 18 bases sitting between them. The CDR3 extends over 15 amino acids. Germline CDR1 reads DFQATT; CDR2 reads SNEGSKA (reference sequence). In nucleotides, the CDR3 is TGCAGTGCCAGCGTGCTGGACGCGAGCTCCTACGAGCAGTACTTC. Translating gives CSASVLDASSYEQYF.

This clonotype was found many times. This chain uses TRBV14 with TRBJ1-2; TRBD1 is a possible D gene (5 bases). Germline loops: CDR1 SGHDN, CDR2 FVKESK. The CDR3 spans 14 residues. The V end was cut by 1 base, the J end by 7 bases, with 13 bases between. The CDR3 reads CASSQGRDGLGYTF. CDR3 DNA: TGTGCCAGCAGCCAAGGAAGGGACGGACTTGGCTACACCTTC. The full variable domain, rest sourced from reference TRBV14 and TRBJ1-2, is EAGVTQFPSHSVIEKGQTVTLRCDPISGHDNLYWYRRVMGKEIKFLLHFVKESKQDESGMPNNRFLAERTGGTYSTLKVQPAELEDSGVYFCASSQGRDGLGYTFGSGTRLTVV.

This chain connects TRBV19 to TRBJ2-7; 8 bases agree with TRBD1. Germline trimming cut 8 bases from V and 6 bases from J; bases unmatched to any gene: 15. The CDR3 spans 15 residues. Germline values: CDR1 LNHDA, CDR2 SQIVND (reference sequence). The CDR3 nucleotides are TGTGCCAGTGCGTCCCTCAGGGGGCGCGACTCCGAGCAGTACTTC. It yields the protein CASASLRGRDSEQYF.

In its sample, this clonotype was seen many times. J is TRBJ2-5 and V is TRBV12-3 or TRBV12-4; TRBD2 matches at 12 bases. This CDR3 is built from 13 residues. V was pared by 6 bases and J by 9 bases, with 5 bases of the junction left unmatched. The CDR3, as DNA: TGTGCCAGCAGGACTAGCGGGGGATCGCCCCAGTACTTC. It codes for CASRTSGGSPQYF.

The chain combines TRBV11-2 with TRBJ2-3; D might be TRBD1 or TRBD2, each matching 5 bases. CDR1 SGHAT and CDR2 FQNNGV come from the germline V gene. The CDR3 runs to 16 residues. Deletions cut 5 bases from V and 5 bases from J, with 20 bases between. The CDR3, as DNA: TGTGCCAGCAGCACCCCCGGTCGGGCAGGGAGAGATACGCAGTATTTT. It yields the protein CASSTPGRAGRDTQYF.

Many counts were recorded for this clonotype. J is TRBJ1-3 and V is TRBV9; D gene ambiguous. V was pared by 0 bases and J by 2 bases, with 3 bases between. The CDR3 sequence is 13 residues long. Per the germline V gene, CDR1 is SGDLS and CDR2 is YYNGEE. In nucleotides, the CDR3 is TGTGCCAGCAGCGTAGATGCTGGAAACACCATATATTTT. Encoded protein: CASSVDAGNTIYF.

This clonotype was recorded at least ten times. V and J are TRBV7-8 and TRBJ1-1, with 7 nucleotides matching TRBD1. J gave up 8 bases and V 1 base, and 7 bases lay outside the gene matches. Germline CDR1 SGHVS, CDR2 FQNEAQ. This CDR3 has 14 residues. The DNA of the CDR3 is TGTGCCAGCAGCTTAGGGATACCGGGACAGGAAGCTTTCTTT. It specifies CASSLGIPGQEAFF.

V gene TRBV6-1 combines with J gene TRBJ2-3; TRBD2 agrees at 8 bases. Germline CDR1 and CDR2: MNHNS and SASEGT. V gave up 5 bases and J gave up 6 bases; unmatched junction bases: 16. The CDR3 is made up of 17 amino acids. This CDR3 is CASSNTFSGGAKDTQYF. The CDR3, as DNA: TGTGCCAGCAGTAATACCTTTTCCGGGGGGGCCAAGGATACGCAGTATTTT.

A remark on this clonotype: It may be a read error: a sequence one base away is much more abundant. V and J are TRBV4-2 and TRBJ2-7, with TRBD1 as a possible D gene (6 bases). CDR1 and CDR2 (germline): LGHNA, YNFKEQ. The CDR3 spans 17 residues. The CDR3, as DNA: TGTGCCAGCAGCCAAGATCTAGGCAGGGGACCTCCCTACGAGCGGTACTTC. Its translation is CASSQDLGRGPPYERYF.

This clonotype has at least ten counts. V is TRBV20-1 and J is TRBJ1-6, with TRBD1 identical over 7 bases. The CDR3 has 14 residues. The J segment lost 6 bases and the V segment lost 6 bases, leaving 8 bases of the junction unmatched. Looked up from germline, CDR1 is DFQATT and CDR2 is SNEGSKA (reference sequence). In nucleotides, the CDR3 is TGCAGTGCGCTGACAGGGTACGGTAATTCACCCCTCCACTTT. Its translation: CSALTGYGNSPLHF.

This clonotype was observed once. In DNA, the CDR3 is TGTGCCAGCAGCTTGTTGGACATGGGGGGTTCACCCCTCCACTTT. Translation gives CASSLLDMGGSPLHF. V usage is TRBV11-2 and J usage is TRBJ1-6, with D tentatively TRBD1 (5 bases). The CDR3 spans 15 residues. The germline V gene encodes CDR1 SGHAT and CDR2 FQNNGV. With 3 bases removed from V and 9 bases from J, the gap between germline ends came to 15 bases.

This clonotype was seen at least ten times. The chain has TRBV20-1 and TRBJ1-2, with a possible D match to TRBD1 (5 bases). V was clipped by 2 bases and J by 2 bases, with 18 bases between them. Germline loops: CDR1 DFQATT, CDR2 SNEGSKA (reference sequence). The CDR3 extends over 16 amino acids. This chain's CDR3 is CSARPLRQRSNYGYTF. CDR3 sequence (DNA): TGCAGTGCTAGACCTCTTAGACAGAGGTCCAACTATGGCTACACCTTC.

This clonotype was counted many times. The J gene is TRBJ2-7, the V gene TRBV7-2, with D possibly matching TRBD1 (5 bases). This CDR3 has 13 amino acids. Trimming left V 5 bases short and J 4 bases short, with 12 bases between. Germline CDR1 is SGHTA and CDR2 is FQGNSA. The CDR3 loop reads CASSPGRVYEQYF. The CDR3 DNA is TGTGCCAGCAGCCCGGGCAGGGTTTACGAGCAGTACTTC. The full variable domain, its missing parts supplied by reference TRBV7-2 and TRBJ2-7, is GAGVSQSPSNKVTEKGKDVELRCDPISGHTALYWYRQSLGQGLEFLIYFQGNSAPDKSGLPSDRFSAERTGGSVSTLTIQRTQQEDSAVYLCASSPGRVYEQYFGPGTRLTVT.

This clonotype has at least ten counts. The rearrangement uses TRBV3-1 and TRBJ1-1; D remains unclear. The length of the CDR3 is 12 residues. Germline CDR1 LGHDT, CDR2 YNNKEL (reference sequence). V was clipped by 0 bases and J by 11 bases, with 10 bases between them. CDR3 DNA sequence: TGTGCCAGCAGCCAAGATCAAGGGTCTGCTTTCTTT. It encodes CASSQDQGSAFF. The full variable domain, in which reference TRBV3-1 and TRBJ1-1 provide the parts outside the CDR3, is DTAVSQTPKYLVTQMGNDKSIKCEQNLGHDTMYWYKQDSKKFLKIMFSYNNKELIINETVPNRFSPKSPDKAHLNLHINSLELGDSAVYFCASSQDQGSAFFGQGTRLTVV.